This T cell receptor (beta chain) was sequenced during a study of Ad26.COV2.S vaccination and SARS-CoV-2 variants. Overall study context: Ad26.COV2.S arm of COV1001 included the donor. In the study, Ad26.COV2.S was injected intramuscularly once, or twice 56 days apart. General study findings and limits: Marked by substantial breadth, spike-specific CD8+ and CD4+ T cell responses were reportedly seen after vaccination. Vaccinated and placebo-treated recipients had similar non-spike TCR breadth.

A word on this clone: Its antigen is undetermined.

The assay was immunoSEQ multiplex PCR, and TCRdb's table has in-frame clones only and misses some. The table lists about 500,000 clones, roughly nine tenths of them singletons, with around 1.8% in the top ten. Treatment indicated: roughly 19 received Ad26.COV2.S at low or high dose, single or two shots; about five received placebo; per-sample allocation not given. Specimen acquisition occurred on day 63 following the initial vaccine or placebo injection. This CDR3 contains 11 residues. The germline V gene has CDR1 SGDLS and CDR2 YYNGEE. V gave up 7 bases and J gave up 1 base, with 5 bases separating them.

The material was peripheral blood, obtained in a trial of Ad26.COV2.S vaccine versus placebo. The TCR was taken from a person aged 18-65 years who received the Ad26.COV2.S COVID-19 vaccine or a placebo. The gene calls are TRBV9 and TRBJ1-2; D is undetermined. This chain's CDR3 is CASGVNYGYTF. CDR3 in DNA: TGTGCCAGCGGGGTTAACTATGGCTACACCTTC.